The 6 T cell receptor beta chains below all came from one sample that was sequenced in a study of T-cell memory formation after mild COVID-19. TCRdb passed the 5' RACE reads through MiXCR, listing each CDR3 protein once. The table records 300,000 to 400,000 distinct CDR3 sequences, roughly 15% of them present only once. Sequencing was performed on PBMCs or a T cell subset sorted from them (not recorded which). The receptors come from a man aged 18 to 35 who had mild COVID-19 (a few samples of this study predate the infection). Cell type and time point are not known.

The chain recombines TRBV2 with TRBJ1-5; D remains ambiguous. Looked up from germline, CDR1 is SNHLY and CDR2 is FYNNEI. Between the trimmed V and J ends, which lost 3 bases and 4 bases, there was a span of 13 bases. The CDR3 sequence is 15 residues long. CDR3 coding DNA: TGTGCCAGCAGTGATAGTGGCTACTTTAATCAGCCCCAGCATTTT. Encoded protein: CASSDSGYFNQPQHF. The full variable domain, its missing parts supplied by reference TRBV2 and TRBJ1-5, is EPEVTQTPSHQVTQMGQEVILRCVPISNHLYFYWYRQILGQKVEFLVSFYNNEISEKSEIFDDQFSVERPDGSNFTLKIRSTKLEDSAMYFCASSDSGYFNQPQHFGDGTRLSIL.

V is TRBV7-9 and J is TRBJ2-2; D gene unclear. V was trimmed by 4 bases and J by 3 bases, leaving 3 bases between them. Germline values: CDR1 SEHNR, CDR2 FQNEAQ (reference sequence). CDR3 size: 12 residues. CDR3 sequence: CASSWHTGELFF. The CDR3 DNA follows: TGTGCCAGCAGCTGGCACACCGGGGAGCTGTTTTTT.

The chain employs TRBV7-2 and TRBJ1-1; 7 bases are a match to TRBD1. V gave up 5 bases and J gave up 1 base; unmatched junction bases: 7. Germline loops: CDR1 SGHTA, CDR2 FQGNSA. This CDR3 has 15 residues. In nucleotides, the CDR3 is TGTGCCAGCAGCGCCCGACAGGGTGGGAACACTGAAGCTTTCTTT. Amino acid sequence: CASSARQGGNTEAFF.

The table lists this clonotype with a few counts. The chain links TRBV18 to TRBJ2-3; D perhaps matches TRBD1 (6 bases). CDR3 length: 16 amino acids. V shed 8 bases and J shed 2 bases, with 20 bases lying between them. Looked up from germline, CDR1 is KGHSH and CDR2 is LQKENI. CDR3 sequence (DNA): TGTGCCAGCATGCCGAACGGGACAAGCCTCACAGATACGCAGTATTTT. This translates into CASMPNGTSLTDTQYF.

This clonotype was observed many times. J is TRBJ1-1 and V is TRBV4-3, with 7 bases lining up with TRBD1. The CDR3 spans 16 residues. Germline V gives CDR1 LGHNA, CDR2 YSLEER. V lost 1 base, J lost 3 bases, and 8 bases stayed unmatched. CDR3 in amino acids: CASSQGPKGADTEAFF. CDR3 in DNA: TGCGCCAGCAGCCAAGGCCCAAAGGGGGCGGACACTGAAGCTTTCTTT.

The chain has TRBV5-6 and TRBJ2-2, with D possibly being TRBD1 or TRBD2 (5 bases each). Trimming took 1 base from V and 7 from J, leaving 17 bases between them. The germline CDR1 and CDR2 sequences are SGHDT and YYEEEE. CDR3 size: 16 residues. The DNA for the CDR3 is TGTGCCAGCAGCTTGTTCGGCAGGGAGAGGAGCGGGGAGCTGTTTTTT. Translation: CASSLFGRERSGELFF.